A selection of T cell receptor beta chains follows, all from one sample in a study of cytomegalovirus exposure and HLA in healthy donors. Clones were sequenced by immunoSEQ multiplex PCR, and TCRdb holds only the in-frame ones, with some missing. The sample lists about 300,000 clones; 88% were seen once. Sequenced input: PBMCs. These receptors all come from a woman between 18 and 29 years old in good health and CMV-seronegative. Both conserved end residues are part of each CDR3. The order of the fields is J gene, V gene, D gene, clone size, CDR3 protein, CDR3 DNA. D genes are given only for firm matches. Rows give clone size only sometimes, using once, few, many, or a class for an expanded clone.

j_call: TRBJ2-3
v_call: TRBV11-2
d_call: NA
clone_size: NA
cdr3_aa: CASSLEASLQGTQYF
cdr3_nt: TGTGCCAGCAGCTTAGAGGCCAGTTTGCAGGGCACGCAGTATTTT

j_call: TRBJ2-7
v_call: TRBV9
d_call: TRBD1
clone_size: NA
cdr3_aa: CASSGGTETYEQYF
cdr3_nt: TGTGCCAGCAGCGGGGGGACAGAGACCTACGAGCAGTACTTC

j_call: TRBJ1-6
v_call: TRBV7-7
d_call: NA
clone_size: NA
cdr3_aa: CASTEGSGNSPLHF
cdr3_nt: TGTGCTAGCACCGAGGGTTCGGGCAATTCACCCCTCCACTTT

j_call: TRBJ2-7
v_call: TRBV9
d_call: TRBD2
clone_size: NA
cdr3_aa: CASSTRLAGSVKQYF
cdr3_nt: TGTGCCAGCAGCACCAGACTAGCGGGATCTGTGAAGCAGTACTTC

j_call: TRBJ1-5
v_call: TRBV27
d_call: NA
clone_size: NA
cdr3_aa: CASPLRVSNQPQHF
cdr3_nt: TGTGCCAGCCCCTTACGGGTTAGCAATCAGCCCCAGCATTTT

j_call: TRBJ1-1
v_call: TRBV4-3
d_call: NA
clone_size: NA
cdr3_aa: CASSQGRAGPNTEAFF
cdr3_nt: TGCGCCAGCAGCCAAGGTCGGGCAGGGCCGAACACTGAAGCTTTCTTT

j_call: TRBJ2-7
v_call: TRBV13
d_call: TRBD2
clone_size: NA
cdr3_aa: CASSNGPGLAGESYEQYF
cdr3_nt: TGTGCCAGCAGCAACGGACCGGGACTAGCGGGAGAGTCCTACGAGCAGTACTTC

j_call: TRBJ2-1
v_call: TRBV9
d_call: NA
clone_size: NA
cdr3_aa: CASSVGRTFGGQFF
cdr3_nt: TGTGCCAGCAGCGTAGGGCGGACTTTCGGAGGGCAGTTCTTC

j_call: TRBJ2-3
v_call: TRBV2
d_call: NA
clone_size: NA
cdr3_aa: CASSEFLAGGDTQYF
cdr3_nt: TGTGCCAGCAGTGAATTTCTGGCAGGTGGGGATACGCAGTATTTT

j_call: TRBJ2-1
v_call: TRBV18
d_call: TRBD2
clone_size: NA
cdr3_aa: CASSPSRLAGVDEQFF
cdr3_nt: TGTGCCAGCTCACCTTCCCGACTAGCGGGCGTCGATGAGCAGTTCTTC

j_call: TRBJ2-1
v_call: TRBV27
d_call: TRBD2
clone_size: NA
cdr3_aa: CASIKAGGTYNEQFF
cdr3_nt: TGTGCCAGTATTAAAGCGGGAGGTACCTACAATGAGCAGTTCTTC

j_call: TRBJ1-5
v_call: TRBV19
d_call: NA
clone_size: NA
cdr3_aa: CASRQDPQHF
cdr3_nt: TGTGCCAGCAGACAGGATCCCCAGCATTTT

j_call: TRBJ2-1
v_call: TRBV7-2
d_call: NA
clone_size: few
cdr3_aa: CASSPRGGGGRDEQFF
cdr3_nt: TGTGCCAGCAGCCCCCGGGGGGGAGGGGGCCGGGATGAGCAGTTCTTC

j_call: TRBJ2-7
v_call: TRBV19
d_call: TRBD1
clone_size: NA
cdr3_aa: CASSEHNRGVYEQYF
cdr3_nt: TGTGCCAGTAGCGAACATAACAGGGGGGTCTACGAGCAGTACTTC

j_call: TRBJ2-7
v_call: TRBV28
d_call: TRBD2
clone_size: NA
cdr3_aa: CASPPMGGRMFEQYF
cdr3_nt: TGTGCCAGCCCCCCGATGGGCGGGAGGATGTTCGAGCAGTACTTC

j_call: TRBJ1-1
v_call: TRBV7-8
d_call: NA
clone_size: few
cdr3_aa: CASSLRGFGTEAFF
cdr3_nt: TGTGCCAGCAGCTTAAGGGGGTTTGGAACTGAAGCTTTCTTT

j_call: TRBJ1-5
v_call: TRBV19
d_call: NA
clone_size: NA
cdr3_aa: CASSIPYRDTKGNQPQHF
cdr3_nt: TGTGCCAGTAGTATCCCATACCGGGACACCAAGGGCAATCAGCCCCAGCATTTT

j_call: TRBJ1-4
v_call: TRBV5-1
d_call: NA
clone_size: NA
cdr3_aa: CASSSGVHETNEKLFF
cdr3_nt: TGCGCCAGCAGCTCGGGAGTCCATGAGACTAATGAAAAACTGTTTTTT

j_call: TRBJ1-2
v_call: TRBV28
d_call: NA
clone_size: NA
cdr3_aa: CASSLPGGLKGSSYTF
cdr3_nt: TGTGCCAGCAGTTTACCCGGCGGCCTCAAAGGCAGTAGCTACACCTTC

j_call: TRBJ1-2
v_call: TRBV28
d_call: NA
clone_size: NA
cdr3_aa: CASQGDIPNYGYTF
cdr3_nt: TGTGCCAGCCAAGGGGACATACCTAACTATGGCTACACCTTC

j_call: TRBJ1-1
v_call: TRBV2
d_call: NA
clone_size: once
cdr3_aa: CASSVDTGNTEAFF
cdr3_nt: TGTGCCAGCAGTGTAGATACAGGGAACACTGAAGCTTTCTTT

j_call: TRBJ1-6
v_call: TRBV4-2
d_call: NA
clone_size: NA
cdr3_aa: CASSQDYPGMGNSPLHF
cdr3_nt: TGTGCCAGCAGCCAAGATTACCCGGGAATGGGGAATTCACCCCTCCACTTT

j_call: TRBJ2-7
v_call: TRBV28
d_call: TRBD1
clone_size: NA
cdr3_aa: CASSLGRTGAKSYEQYF
cdr3_nt: TGTGCCAGCAGTTTAGGAAGGACAGGGGCTAAGTCCTACGAGCAGTACTTC

j_call: TRBJ2-7
v_call: TRBV6-1
d_call: NA
clone_size: NA
cdr3_aa: CASSEATAGVYEQYF
cdr3_nt: TGTGCCAGCAGTGAAGCGACGGCAGGGGTCTACGAGCAGTACTTC

j_call: TRBJ1-1
v_call: TRBV28
d_call: NA
clone_size: few
cdr3_aa: CASLGGTENTEAFF
cdr3_nt: TGTGCCAGCCTTGGGGGGACTGAGAACACTGAAGCTTTCTTT

j_call: TRBJ2-3
v_call: TRBV7-3
d_call: TRBD2
clone_size: NA
cdr3_aa: CASSDTLAGILPDTQYF
cdr3_nt: TGTGCCAGCAGCGATACACTAGCGGGAATACTTCCAGATACGCAGTATTTT

j_call: TRBJ2-1
v_call: TRBV5-4
d_call: TRBD1
clone_size: NA
cdr3_aa: CASSTRTGTAYNEQFF
cdr3_nt: TGTGCCAGCAGCACGAGGACAGGGACAGCCTACAATGAGCAGTTCTTC

j_call: TRBJ2-7
v_call: TRBV11-2
d_call: TRBD1
clone_size: NA
cdr3_aa: CASSLNYRGSYEQYF
cdr3_nt: TGTGCCAGCAGCTTAAACTACAGGGGGTCCTACGAGCAGTACTTC

j_call: TRBJ2-7
v_call: TRBV28
d_call: TRBD2
clone_size: NA
cdr3_aa: CASSSGRAQLYEQYF
cdr3_nt: TGTGCCAGCAGCTCCGGGAGGGCACAGCTCTACGAGCAGTACTTC

j_call: TRBJ1-2
v_call: TRBV2
d_call: NA
clone_size: NA
cdr3_aa: CASINTGSLSYTF
cdr3_nt: TGTGCCAGCATTAATACAGGGTCATTAAGCTACACCTTC

j_call: TRBJ2-6
v_call: TRBV10-1
d_call: NA
clone_size: NA
cdr3_aa: CASSPGTSISGANVLTF
cdr3_nt: TGCGCCAGCAGTCCAGGGACATCTATCTCTGGGGCCAACGTCCTGACTTTC

j_call: TRBJ2-7
v_call: TRBV28
d_call: TRBD2
clone_size: NA
cdr3_aa: CASSEFGGGLKEQYF
cdr3_nt: TGTGCCAGCAGTGAATTTGGCGGGGGGCTGAAGGAGCAGTACTTC

j_call: TRBJ1-5
v_call: TRBV6-5
d_call: NA
clone_size: NA
cdr3_aa: CASRRRGGNQPQHF
cdr3_nt: TGTGCCAGCAGACGAAGGGGCGGAAATCAGCCCCAGCATTTT

j_call: TRBJ1-5
v_call: TRBV28
d_call: NA
clone_size: NA
cdr3_aa: CASTPSGRVGQPQHF
cdr3_nt: TGTGCCAGCACCCCCTCCGGCAGGGTAGGTCAGCCCCAGCATTTT

j_call: TRBJ1-2
v_call: TRBV6-5
d_call: NA
clone_size: NA
cdr3_aa: CASSPRPQNGYTF
cdr3_nt: TGTGCCAGCAGTCCACGGCCACAGAATGGCTACACCTTC

j_call: TRBJ2-3
v_call: TRBV5-1
d_call: NA
clone_size: once
cdr3_aa: CASSFGAAPTDTQYF
cdr3_nt: TGCGCCAGCAGCTTTGGGGCGGCCCCCACAGATACGCAGTATTTT

j_call: TRBJ2-7
v_call: TRBV7-9
d_call: NA
clone_size: NA
cdr3_aa: CASLAPGVSYEQYF
cdr3_nt: TGTGCCAGCTTAGCACCGGGAGTTTCCTACGAGCAGTACTTC

j_call: TRBJ2-4
v_call: TRBV28
d_call: TRBD2
clone_size: NA
cdr3_aa: CASSSWGGLAGGPRAVNIQYF
cdr3_nt: TGTGCCAGCAGTTCCTGGGGGGGACTAGCGGGAGGGCCTAGGGCCGTAAACATTCAGTACTTC

j_call: TRBJ2-5
v_call: TRBV15
d_call: NA
clone_size: NA
cdr3_aa: CATSAQTTETQYF
cdr3_nt: TGTGCCACCAGCGCCCAGACTACTGAGACCCAGTACTTC

j_call: TRBJ2-1
v_call: TRBV15
d_call: TRBD1
clone_size: NA
cdr3_aa: CATSRETGGINEQFF
cdr3_nt: TGTGCCACCAGCAGAGAGACAGGGGGGATCAATGAGCAGTTCTTC

j_call: TRBJ2-1
v_call: TRBV10-3
d_call: TRBD2
clone_size: NA
cdr3_aa: CAITGLAGGDEQFF
cdr3_nt: TGTGCCATCACGGGACTAGCGGGAGGAGATGAGCAGTTCTTC

j_call: TRBJ2-7
v_call: TRBV6-6
d_call: TRBD1
clone_size: NA
cdr3_aa: CASHFDRAQDRGLQYF
cdr3_nt: TGTGCCAGCCACTTCGACAGGGCCCAGGACAGAGGACTTCAGTACTTC